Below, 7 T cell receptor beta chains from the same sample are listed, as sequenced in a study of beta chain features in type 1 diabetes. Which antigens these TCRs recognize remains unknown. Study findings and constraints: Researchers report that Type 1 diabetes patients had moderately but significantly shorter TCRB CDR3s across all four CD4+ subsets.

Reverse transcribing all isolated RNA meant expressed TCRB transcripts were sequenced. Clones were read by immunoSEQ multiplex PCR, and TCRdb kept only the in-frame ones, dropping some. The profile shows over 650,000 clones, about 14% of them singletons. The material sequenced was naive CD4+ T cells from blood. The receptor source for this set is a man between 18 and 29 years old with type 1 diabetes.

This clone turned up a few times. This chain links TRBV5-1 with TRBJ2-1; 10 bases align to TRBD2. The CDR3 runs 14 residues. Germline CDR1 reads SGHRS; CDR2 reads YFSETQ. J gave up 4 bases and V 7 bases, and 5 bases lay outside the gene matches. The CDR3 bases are TGCGCCAGCGCCGGACTAGCGGAATACAATGAGCAGTTCTTC. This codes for CASAGLAEYNEQFF.

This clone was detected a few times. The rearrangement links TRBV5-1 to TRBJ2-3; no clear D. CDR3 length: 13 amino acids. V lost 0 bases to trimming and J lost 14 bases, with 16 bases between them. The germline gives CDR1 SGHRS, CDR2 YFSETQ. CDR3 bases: TGCGCCAGCAGCTTGGAAGGGTCCGGGTTTTTGTATTTT. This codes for CASSLEGSGFLYF.

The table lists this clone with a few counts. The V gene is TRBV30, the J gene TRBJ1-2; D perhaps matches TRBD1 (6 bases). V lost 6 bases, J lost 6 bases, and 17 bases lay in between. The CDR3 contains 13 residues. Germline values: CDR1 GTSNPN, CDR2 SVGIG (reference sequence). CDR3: CACNDRNRDGYTF. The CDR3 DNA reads TGTGCCTGTAACGACAGAAACAGGGATGGCTACACCTTC.

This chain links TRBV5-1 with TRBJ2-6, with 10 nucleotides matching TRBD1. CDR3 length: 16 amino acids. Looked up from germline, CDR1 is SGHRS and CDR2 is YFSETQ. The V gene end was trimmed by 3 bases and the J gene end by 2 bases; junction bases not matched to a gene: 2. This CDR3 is CASSWGQGTGANVLTF. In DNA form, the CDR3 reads TGCGCCAGCAGCTGGGGACAGGGGACTGGGGCCAACGTCCTGACTTTC.

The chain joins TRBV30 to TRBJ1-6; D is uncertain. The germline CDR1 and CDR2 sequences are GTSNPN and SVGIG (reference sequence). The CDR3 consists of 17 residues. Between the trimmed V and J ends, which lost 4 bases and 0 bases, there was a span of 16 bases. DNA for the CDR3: TGTGCCTGGACCCTGGGCCAACAGAGCTCCTATAATTCACCCCTCCACTTT. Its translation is CAWTLGQQSSYNSPLHF.

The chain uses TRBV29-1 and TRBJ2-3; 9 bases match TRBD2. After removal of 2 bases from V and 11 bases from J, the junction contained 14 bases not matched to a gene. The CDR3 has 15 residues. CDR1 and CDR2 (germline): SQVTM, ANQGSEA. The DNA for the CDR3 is TGCAGCGTTGAATGGTTTAGCGGGAGTGGTTTTTGGCAGTATTTT. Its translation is CSVEWFSGSGFWQYF.

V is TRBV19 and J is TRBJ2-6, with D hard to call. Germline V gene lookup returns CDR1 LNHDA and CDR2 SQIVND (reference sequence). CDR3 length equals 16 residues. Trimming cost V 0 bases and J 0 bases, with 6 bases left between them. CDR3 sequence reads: CASSIDRASGANVLTF. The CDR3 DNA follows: TGTGCCAGTAGTATAGATCGGGCCTCTGGGGCCAACGTCCTGACTTTC.